Following are 28 T cell receptor beta chains from one sample sequenced in a study of preoperative IRX-2 immunotherapy in early breast cancer. The treatment here: preoperative locoregional IRX-2 cytokine immunotherapy. Assay: immunoSEQ multiplex PCR; the TCRdb copy retains only in-frame clones and omits some. This table has fewer than 35,000 clones, 89% appearing once. The input for sequencing was tumor tissue, taken after IRX-2 immunotherapy. These TCRs come from a human donor with breast cancer.

The rearrangement joins TRBV7-7 to TRBJ1-5; D remains ambiguous. The CDR3 totals 14 residues. Germline V gene lookup returns CDR1 SSHAT and CDR2 FNYEAQ (reference sequence). Trimming shortened V by 5 bases and J by 0 bases, and 8 bases separated the two germline ends. CDR3 protein: CASSAHSSNQPQHF. CDR3 in DNA: TGTGCCAGCAGCGCCCACAGTAGCAATCAGCCCCAGCATTTT.

The chain links TRBV7-1 to TRBJ1-2, with D possibly matching TRBD1 (5 bases). TRBV7-1 carries the ORF label, with uncertain function. The V end was cut by 5 bases, the J end by 4 bases, with 11 bases between. The CDR3 consists of 13 residues. The CDR3 loop is CASSPRQGYGYTF. The CDR3 nucleotides are TGTGCCAGCAGCCCCAGGCAGGGCTATGGCTACACCTTC.

This sequence joins TRBV19 and TRBJ2-3; 7 bases align to TRBD1. Germline lookup yields CDR1 LNHDA and CDR2 SQIVND (reference sequence). The V and J ends lost 6 bases and 4 bases, in that order; junction bases with no gene match: 7. CDR3 length: 14 residues. The CDR3 protein is CASRLNRGADTQYF. CDR3 coding DNA: TGTGCCAGTAGACTAAACAGGGGCGCAGATACGCAGTATTTT.

The V and J genes are TRBV19 and TRBJ1-4; the D gene is possibly TRBD1 (5 bases). The CDR3 runs 15 residues. The germline CDR1 and CDR2 sequences are LNHDA and SQIVND (reference sequence). V lost 2 bases and J lost 7, with 14 bases in between. CDR3 coding DNA: TGTGCCAGTAGTATAAATGGAGGACAAACTGAAAAACTGTTTTTT. Encoded protein: CASSINGGQTEKLFF.

V is TRBV6-8 and J is TRBJ2-3; 9 bases are a match to TRBD2. Germline values: CDR1 MNHGY, CDR2 SAAAGT. V dropped 10 bases and J dropped 3; count of bases not matched to a gene: 11. CDR3 length: 15 amino acids. The DNA for the CDR3 is TGTGCCATCAGCGTGACTAGCGGATTAACAGATACGCAGTATTTT. This encodes CAISVTSGLTDTQYF.

Here the CDR3 DNA reads TGTGCCAGCAGCTTAGATCCCGACAGAAACACCATATATTTT. Amino acid sequence: CASSLDPDRNTIYF. The chain combines TRBV11-3 with TRBJ1-3; D is unresolved. This CDR3 spans 14 amino acids. CDR1 and CDR2 from the germline V gene are SGHNT and YENEEA. V lost 0 bases to trimming and J lost 5 bases, with 8 bases between them.

The V call is TRBV5-1, the J call TRBJ2-4; possible D gene TRBD1, 6 bases. The CDR3 runs to 14 residues. Trimming left V 0 bases short and J 8 bases short, with 12 bases between. CDR1 is SGHRS and CDR2 is YFSETQ in the germline V gene. CDR3 residues: CASSLDQGLYIQYF. Written as DNA, the CDR3 is TGCGCCAGCAGCTTGGACCAGGGGCTGTACATTCAGTACTTC.

The gene calls are TRBV6-8 and TRBJ1-1; D is possibly TRBD1 (5 bases). V lost 6 bases and J lost 6, with 20 bases in between. The CDR3 extends over 15 amino acids. CDR1 and CDR2 (germline): MNHGY, SAAAGT. The CDR3 DNA is TGTGCCAGCAGCCGCGAGGGACGGGCTCGGCCTGAAGCTTTCTTT. As protein: CASSREGRARPEAFF.

The rearrangement uses TRBV5-1 and TRBJ2-1, with D possibly TRBD2 on 5 matching bases. CDR3 size: 15 residues. Per the germline V gene, CDR1 is SGHRS and CDR2 is YFSETQ. Trimming cost V 4 bases and J 14 bases, with 25 bases left between them. CDR3 nucleotide sequence: TGCGCCAGCAGCGAACAAATCAATCGGGGAACTAAGGAGTTCTTC. Its protein is CASSEQINRGTKEFF.

In this sample, this clone turned up a few times. V usage is TRBV23-1 and J usage is TRBJ2-2; D not certain. TRBV23-1 is an ORF, and what it does is uncertain. The V and J ends lost 6 bases and 2 bases respectively, with 13 bases between them. This CDR3 is built from 15 residues. The CDR3: CASSLNLLNTGELFF. The DNA for the CDR3 is TGCGCCAGCAGCTTAAACCTACTAAACACCGGGGAGCTGTTTTTT.

DNA of the CDR3: TGTGCCAGTCGCAGCGGGGGTGGCTATAGCAATCAGCCCCAGCATTTT. It translates to CASRSGGGYSNQPQHF. V is TRBV19 and J is TRBJ1-5; D is perhaps TRBD1 (5 bases). The CDR3 sequence is 16 residues long. The V and J ends lost 8 bases and 0 bases respectively, with 17 bases between them. Looked up from germline, CDR1 is LNHDA and CDR2 is SQIVND (reference sequence).

V usage is TRBV7-1 and J usage is TRBJ1-2; D remains ambiguous. TRBV7-1 is treated as an ORF (open reading frame) with a function not yet certain. V lost 6 bases to trimming and J lost 8 bases, with 16 bases between them. This CDR3 spans 13 amino acids. The CDR3 loop reads CASRKAEGNGYTF. The DNA of the CDR3 is TGTGCCAGCAGAAAAGCGGAAGGGAACGGCTACACCTTC.

The genes are TRBV11-3 and TRBJ2-5, with a weak D call TRBD2 (5 bases). Germline CDR1 is SGHNT and CDR2 is YENEEA. This CDR3 is 14 amino acids long. The V gene lost 5 bases and the J gene lost 1 base, with 11 bases spanning the gap. The CDR3 bases are TGTGCCAGCAGCCCCGGGCTAGCCCAAGAGACCCAGTACTTC. The encoded protein is CASSPGLAQETQYF.

J is TRBJ2-7 and V is TRBV6-8; the D is unclear. This CDR3 spans 15 amino acids. The germline V and J ends were trimmed by 5 bases and 2 bases, with 16 bases remaining between them. Germline V gives CDR1 MNHGY, CDR2 SAAAGT. CDR3 sequence reads: CASSDLRWVTYEQYF. The CDR3 region has the DNA TGTGCCAGCAGTGACTTACGGTGGGTAACCTACGAGCAGTACTTC.

J is TRBJ2-2 and V is TRBV5-1; D uncertain. Germline lookup yields CDR1 SGHRS and CDR2 YFSETQ. V dropped 3 bases and J dropped 4 bases, with 10 bases sitting between them. The CDR3 is 14 amino acids. The chain's CDR3 is CASSSERVTGELFF. The DNA of the CDR3 is TGCGCCAGCAGCTCGGAAAGGGTCACCGGGGAGCTGTTTTTT.

The gene calls are TRBV1 and TRBJ2-7; the table's D gene call, TRBD1, was not cross checked with the DNA. TRBV1 is assigned pseudogene status. This CDR3 has 14 residues. The CDR3: CASSQGQGPYEQYV. DNA for the CDR3: TGCGCCAGCAGCCAAGGACAGGGGCCTTACGAGCAGTACGTC.

This rearrangement joins TRBV6-8 to TRBJ1-2; D is perhaps TRBD1 (6 bases). Germline V gives CDR1 MNHGY, CDR2 SAAAGT. The CDR3 spans 16 residues. Deletions cut 5 bases from V and 2 bases from J, with 18 bases between. The DNA for the CDR3 is TGTGCCAGCAGTCCTACAGGGCACGGGAACAACTATGGCTACACCTTC. Translation gives CASSPTGHGNNYGYTF.

The V call is TRBV6-8, the J call TRBJ2-5; 9 bases agree with TRBD2. The CDR3 sequence is 16 residues long. Germline V gives CDR1 MNHGY, CDR2 SAAAGT. V was pared by 0 bases and J by 8 bases, with 10 bases of the junction left unmatched. CDR3 sequence (DNA): TGTGCCAGCAGTTACTCTAGCGGGGGCCCGGAGTCTACCCAGTACTTC. Protein sequence: CASSYSSGGPESTQYF.

The chain links TRBV11-3 to TRBJ1-3; D might be TRBD1 (5 bases). CDR1 is SGHNT, CDR2 YENEEA, per germline. Trimming removed 5 bases from V and 0 bases from J, with 11 bases in between. The CDR3 is 15 residues long. As DNA, the CDR3 is TGTGCCAGCAGCATCGGGGGAGTCTCTGGAAACACCATATATTTT. This gives the protein CASSIGGVSGNTIYF. The full variable domain, its missing parts supplied by reference TRBV11-3 and TRBJ1-3, is EAGVVQSPRYKIIEKKQPVAFWCNPISGHNTLYWYLQNLGQGPELLIRYENEEAVDDSQLPKDRFSAERLKGVDSTLKIQPAELGDSAVYLCASSIGGVSGNTIYFGEGSWLTVV.

This chain uses TRBV6-8 with TRBJ1-2; weak D call: TRBD1 (5 bases). V was clipped by 6 bases and J by 7 bases, with 18 bases between them. Germline-derived CDR1 and CDR2 are MNHGY and SAAAGT. The CDR3 consists of 14 residues. CDR3 loop: CASSEAGGLGGYTF. The DNA for the CDR3 is TGTGCCAGCAGCGAGGCGGGGGGTCTAGGTGGCTACACCTTC.

This clone has only one observation. The junction differs from germline at one of its ends, possibly a read error. The chain recombines TRBV6-4 with TRBJ2-7; D is undetermined. Germline-derived CDR1 and CDR2 are MRHNA and SNTAGT. CDR3 length: 14 amino acids. CDR3 sequence reads: CASSYSRYFEEQYF. The CDR3 coding sequence is TGTGCCAGCAGTTACTCTAGATATTTCGAAGAGCAGTACTTC.

The chain combines TRBV19 with TRBJ1-1; 7 nucleotides agree with TRBD1. With V trimmed by 5 bases and J by 0 bases, 3 bases remained unmatched. CDR3 length: 14 amino acids. Germline loops: CDR1 LNHDA, CDR2 SQIVND (reference sequence). The CDR3 reads CASSLGQVNTEAFF. CDR3 in DNA: TGTGCCAGTAGTCTCGGACAGGTGAACACTGAAGCTTTCTTT.

This clone turned up a few times. The chain employs TRBV11-3 and TRBJ1-5, with TRBD1 matching over 9 bases. Losses at the gene ends were 4 bases for V and 4 bases for J; bases not matched to a gene: 5. The CDR3 sequence is 15 residues long. Per germline, CDR1 SGHNT and CDR2 YENEEA. CDR3: CASSWGTGFNQPQHF. The CDR3 region has the DNA TGTGCCAGCAGCTGGGGGACAGGGTTTAATCAGCCCCAGCATTTT.

The genes are TRBV30 and TRBJ1-1; no clear D gene. This CDR3 is 13 amino acids long. V was cut by 0 bases and J by 0 bases, with 5 bases left in between. CDR1 is GTSNPN and CDR2 is SVGIG in the germline V gene (reference sequence). In DNA form, the CDR3 reads TGTGCCTGGAGTGTACAGTTGAACACTGAAGCTTTCTTT. Residues: CAWSVQLNTEAFF.

This clone was found once. This chain joins TRBV10-3 and TRBJ1-1; 7 bases match TRBD1. Germline-derived CDR1 and CDR2 are ENHRY and SYGVKD. The trim removed 1 base at V and 1 base at J, leaving 6 bases unmatched. The CDR3 extends over 16 amino acids. This chain's CDR3 is CAISELGDSPNTEAFF. As DNA, the CDR3 is TGTGCCATCAGTGAGTTAGGGGACAGTCCGAACACTGAAGCTTTCTTT.

The chain recombines TRBV23-1 with TRBJ2-1; 15 bases line up with TRBD2. TRBV23-1 counts as an open reading frame of uncertain function. This CDR3 is 17 amino acids long. V dropped 6 bases and J dropped 6; count of bases not matched to a gene: 9. The CDR3 DNA sequence: TGCGCCAGCAGCTGGACTAGCGGGGGGGCGGAACGCAATGAGCAGTTCTTC. Protein product: CASSWTSGGAERNEQFF.

The chain couples TRBV6-8 to TRBJ2-5, with D tentatively TRBD1 (5 bases). Between the trimmed V and J ends, which lost 5 bases and 5 bases, there was a span of 18 bases. This CDR3 region has 15 residues. Per germline, CDR1 MNHGY and CDR2 SAAAGT. The DNA for the CDR3 is TGTGCCAGCAGTACGCAGACAGCCCATAGGGAGACCCAGTACTTC. Translating gives CASSTQTAHRETQYF.

The gene calls are TRBV6-8 and TRBJ2-7; 8 nucleotides align to TRBD1. The germline V gene encodes CDR1 MNHGY and CDR2 SAAAGT. The CDR3 contains 16 residues. V dropped 2 bases and J dropped 0; count of bases not matched to a gene: 6. The CDR3 here is CASSYGSGTGSYEQYF. The CDR3 DNA reads TGTGCCAGCAGTTACGGCTCCGGGACAGGCTCCTACGAGCAGTACTTC.